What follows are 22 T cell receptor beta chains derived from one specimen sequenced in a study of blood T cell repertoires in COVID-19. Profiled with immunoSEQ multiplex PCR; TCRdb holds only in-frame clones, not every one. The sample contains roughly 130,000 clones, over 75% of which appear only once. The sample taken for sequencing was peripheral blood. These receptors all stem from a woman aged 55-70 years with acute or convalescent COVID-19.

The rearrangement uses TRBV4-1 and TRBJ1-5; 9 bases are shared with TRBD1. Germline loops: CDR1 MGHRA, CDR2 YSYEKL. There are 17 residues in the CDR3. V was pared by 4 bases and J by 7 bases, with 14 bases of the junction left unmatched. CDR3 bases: TGCGCCAGCAGCCCCTGGGAGATACAGGGGGCCGGCCAGCCCCAGCATTTT. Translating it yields CASSPWEIQGAGQPQHF.

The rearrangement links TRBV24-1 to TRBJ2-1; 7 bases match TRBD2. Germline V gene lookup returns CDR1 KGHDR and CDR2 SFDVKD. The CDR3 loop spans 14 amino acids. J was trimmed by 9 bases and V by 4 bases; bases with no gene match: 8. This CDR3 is CATSDLASGIEQFF. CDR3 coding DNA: TGTGCCACCAGTGACCTAGCCAGCGGGATTGAGCAGTTCTTC.

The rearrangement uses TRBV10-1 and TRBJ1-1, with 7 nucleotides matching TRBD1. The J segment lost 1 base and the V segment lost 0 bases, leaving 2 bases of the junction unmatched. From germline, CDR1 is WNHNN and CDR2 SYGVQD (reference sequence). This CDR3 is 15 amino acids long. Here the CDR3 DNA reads TGCGCCAGCAGTGAGTCCCCAGGGGGGAACACTGAAGCTTTCTTT. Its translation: CASSESPGGNTEAFF.

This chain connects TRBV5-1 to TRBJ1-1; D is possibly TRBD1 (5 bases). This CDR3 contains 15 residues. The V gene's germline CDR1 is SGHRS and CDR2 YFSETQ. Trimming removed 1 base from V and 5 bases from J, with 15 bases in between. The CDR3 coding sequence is TGCGCCAGCAGCTTGAACGCGGCTGGGGGGACTGAAGCTTTCTTT. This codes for CASSLNAAGGTEAFF.

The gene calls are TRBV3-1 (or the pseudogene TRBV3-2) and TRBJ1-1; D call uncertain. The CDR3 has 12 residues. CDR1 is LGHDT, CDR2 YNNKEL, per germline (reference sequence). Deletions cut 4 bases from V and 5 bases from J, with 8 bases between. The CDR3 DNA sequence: TGTGCCAGCAGCCTGCGGAGGACTGAAGCTTTCTTT. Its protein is CASSLRRTEAFF.

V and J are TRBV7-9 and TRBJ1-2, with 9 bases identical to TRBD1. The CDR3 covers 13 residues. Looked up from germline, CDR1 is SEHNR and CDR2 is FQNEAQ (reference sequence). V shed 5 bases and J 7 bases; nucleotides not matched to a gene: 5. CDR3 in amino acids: CASSAGDRVGYTF. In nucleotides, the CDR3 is TGTGCCAGCAGCGCCGGGGACAGGGTTGGCTACACCTTC.

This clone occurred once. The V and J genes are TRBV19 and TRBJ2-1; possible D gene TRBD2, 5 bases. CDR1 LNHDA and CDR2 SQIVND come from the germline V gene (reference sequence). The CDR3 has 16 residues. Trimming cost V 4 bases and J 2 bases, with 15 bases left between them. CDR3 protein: CASSNGLAGTYNEQFF. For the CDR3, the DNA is TGTGCCAGTAGTAATGGGCTAGCCGGAACCTACAATGAGCAGTTCTTC.

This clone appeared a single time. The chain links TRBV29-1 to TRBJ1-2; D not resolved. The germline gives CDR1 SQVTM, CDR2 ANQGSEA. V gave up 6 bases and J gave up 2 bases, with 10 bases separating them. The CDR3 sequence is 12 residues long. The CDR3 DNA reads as TGCAGCGTGGCGACAAGAAACTATGGCTACACCTTC. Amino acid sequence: CSVATRNYGYTF.

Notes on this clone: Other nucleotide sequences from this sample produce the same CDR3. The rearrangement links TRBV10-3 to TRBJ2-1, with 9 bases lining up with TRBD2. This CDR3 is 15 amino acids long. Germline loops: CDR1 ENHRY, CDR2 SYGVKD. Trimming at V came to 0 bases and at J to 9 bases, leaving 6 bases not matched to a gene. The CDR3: CAISESSSGRGEQFF. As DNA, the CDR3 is TGTGCCATCAGTGAGTCGAGTAGCGGGAGAGGTGAGCAGTTCTTC.

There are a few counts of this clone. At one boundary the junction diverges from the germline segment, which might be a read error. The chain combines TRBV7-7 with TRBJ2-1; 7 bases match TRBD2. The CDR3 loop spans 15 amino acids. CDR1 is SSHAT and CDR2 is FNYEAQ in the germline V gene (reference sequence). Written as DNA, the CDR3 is TGTGCTAGCAGCCCTCGAGGGGAGGGCTACAATGAGCAGTTCTTC. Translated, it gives CASSPRGEGYNEQFF. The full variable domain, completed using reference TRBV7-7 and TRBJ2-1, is GAGVSQSPRYKVTKRGQDVTLRCDPISSHATLYWYQQALGQGPEFLTYFNYEAQPDKSGLPSDRFSAERPEGSISTLTIQRTEQRDSAMYRCASSPRGEGYNEQFFGPGTRLTVL.

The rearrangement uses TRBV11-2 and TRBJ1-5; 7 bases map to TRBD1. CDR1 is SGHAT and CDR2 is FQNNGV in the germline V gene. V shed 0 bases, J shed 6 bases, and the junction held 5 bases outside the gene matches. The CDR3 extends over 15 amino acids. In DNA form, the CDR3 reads TGTGCCAGCAGCTTAGACACAGGGGCGGGTCAGCCCCAGCATTTT. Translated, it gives CASSLDTGAGQPQHF.

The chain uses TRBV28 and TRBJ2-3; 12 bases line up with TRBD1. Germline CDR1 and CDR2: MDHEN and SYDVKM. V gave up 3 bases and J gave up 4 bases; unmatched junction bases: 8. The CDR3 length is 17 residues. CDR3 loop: CASSFPPGQGAPDTQYF. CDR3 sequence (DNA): TGTGCCAGCAGTTTCCCGCCGGGACAGGGGGCCCCAGATACGCAGTATTTT.

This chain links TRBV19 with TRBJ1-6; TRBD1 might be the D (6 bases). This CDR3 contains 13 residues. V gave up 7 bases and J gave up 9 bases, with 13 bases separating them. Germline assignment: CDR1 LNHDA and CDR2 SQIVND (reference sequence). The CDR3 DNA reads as TGTGCCAGTAACGACAGGCCTGCTTCACCCCTCCACTTT. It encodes CASNDRPASPLHF. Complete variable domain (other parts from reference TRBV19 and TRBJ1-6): DGGITQSPKYLFRKEGQNVTLSCEQNLNHDAMYWYRQDPGQGLRLIYYSQIVNDFQKGDIAEGYSVSREKKESFPLTVTSAQKNPTAFYLCASNDRPASPLHFGNGTRLTVT.

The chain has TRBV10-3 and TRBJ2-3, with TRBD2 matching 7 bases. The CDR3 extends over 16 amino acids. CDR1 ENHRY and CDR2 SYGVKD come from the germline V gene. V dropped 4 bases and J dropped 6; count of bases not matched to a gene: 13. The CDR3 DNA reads TGTGCCATCAGTGGTCTCCTGGGCGGGAGAAGGGATACGCAGTATTTT. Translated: CAISGLLGGRRDTQYF.

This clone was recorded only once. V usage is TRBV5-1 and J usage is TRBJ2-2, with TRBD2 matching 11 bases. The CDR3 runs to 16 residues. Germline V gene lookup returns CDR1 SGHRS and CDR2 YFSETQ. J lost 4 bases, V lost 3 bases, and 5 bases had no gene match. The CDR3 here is CASSSGTSGSTGELFF. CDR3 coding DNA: TGCGCCAGCAGCTCCGGGACTAGCGGTAGCACCGGGGAGCTGTTTTTT. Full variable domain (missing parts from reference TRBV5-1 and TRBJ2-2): KAGVTQTPRYLIKTRGQQVTLSCSPISGHRSVSWYQQTPGQGLQFLFEYFSETQRNKGNFPGRFSGRQFSNSRSEMNVSTLELGDSALYLCASSSGTSGSTGELFFGEGSRLTVL.

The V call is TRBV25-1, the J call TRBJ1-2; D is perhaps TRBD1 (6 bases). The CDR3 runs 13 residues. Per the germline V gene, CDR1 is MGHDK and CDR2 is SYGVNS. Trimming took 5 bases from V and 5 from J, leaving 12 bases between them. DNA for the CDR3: TGTGCCAGCAGTCTTACAGGGACATATGGCTACACCTTC. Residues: CASSLTGTYGYTF.

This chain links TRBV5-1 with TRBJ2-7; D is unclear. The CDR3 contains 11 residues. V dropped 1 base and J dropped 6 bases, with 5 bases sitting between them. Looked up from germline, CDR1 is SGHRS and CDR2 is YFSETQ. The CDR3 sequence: CASSLTGEQYF. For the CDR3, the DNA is TGCGCCAGCAGCTTGACGGGCGAGCAGTACTTC.

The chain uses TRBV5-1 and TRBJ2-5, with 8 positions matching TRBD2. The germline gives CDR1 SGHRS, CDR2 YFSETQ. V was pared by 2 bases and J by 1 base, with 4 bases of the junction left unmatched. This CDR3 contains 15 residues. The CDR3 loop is CASSFTSGIQETQYF. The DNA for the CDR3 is TGCGCCAGCAGCTTTACTAGCGGCATCCAAGAGACCCAGTACTTC.

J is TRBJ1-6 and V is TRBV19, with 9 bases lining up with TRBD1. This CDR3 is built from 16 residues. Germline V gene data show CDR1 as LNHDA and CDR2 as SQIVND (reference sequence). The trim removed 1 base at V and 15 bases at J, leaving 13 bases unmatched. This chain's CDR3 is CASSIGDRAQYNGLHF. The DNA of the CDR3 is TGTGCCAGTAGTATAGGGGACAGGGCCCAATATAACGGCCTCCACTTT.

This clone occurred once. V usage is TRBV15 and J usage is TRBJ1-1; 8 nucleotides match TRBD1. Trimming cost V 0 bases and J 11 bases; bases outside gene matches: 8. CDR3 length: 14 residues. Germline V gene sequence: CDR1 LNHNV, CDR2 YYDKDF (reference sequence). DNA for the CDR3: TGTGCCACCAGCAGAGATGGGCGGACAGGGAAGGCTTTCTTT. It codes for CATSRDGRTGKAFF.

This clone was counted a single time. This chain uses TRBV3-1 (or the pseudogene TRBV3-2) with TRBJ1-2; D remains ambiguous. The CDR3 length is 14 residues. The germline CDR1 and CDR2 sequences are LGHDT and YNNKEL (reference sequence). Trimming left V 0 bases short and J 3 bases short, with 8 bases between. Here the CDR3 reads CASSQESPDYGYTF. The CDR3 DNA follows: TGTGCCAGCAGCCAAGAGAGTCCTGACTATGGCTACACCTTC.

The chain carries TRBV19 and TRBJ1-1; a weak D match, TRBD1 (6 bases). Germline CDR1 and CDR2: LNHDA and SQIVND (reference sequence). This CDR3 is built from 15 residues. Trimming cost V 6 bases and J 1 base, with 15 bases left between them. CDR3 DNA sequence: TGTGCCAGTAGAAATTCTAGGACAGCGAACACTGAAGCTTTCTTT. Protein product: CASRNSRTANTEAFF.